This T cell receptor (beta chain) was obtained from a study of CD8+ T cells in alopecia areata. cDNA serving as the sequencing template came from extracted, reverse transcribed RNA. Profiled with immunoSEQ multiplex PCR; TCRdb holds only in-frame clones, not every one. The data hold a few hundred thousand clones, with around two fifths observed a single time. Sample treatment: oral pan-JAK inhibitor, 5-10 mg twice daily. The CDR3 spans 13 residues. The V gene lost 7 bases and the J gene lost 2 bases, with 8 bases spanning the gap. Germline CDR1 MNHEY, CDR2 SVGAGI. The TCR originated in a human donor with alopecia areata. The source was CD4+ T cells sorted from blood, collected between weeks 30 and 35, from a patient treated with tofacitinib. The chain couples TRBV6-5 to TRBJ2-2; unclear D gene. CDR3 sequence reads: CASKAANTGELFF. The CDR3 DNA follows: TGTGCCAGCAAGGCAGCTAACACCGGGGAGCTGTTTTTT.